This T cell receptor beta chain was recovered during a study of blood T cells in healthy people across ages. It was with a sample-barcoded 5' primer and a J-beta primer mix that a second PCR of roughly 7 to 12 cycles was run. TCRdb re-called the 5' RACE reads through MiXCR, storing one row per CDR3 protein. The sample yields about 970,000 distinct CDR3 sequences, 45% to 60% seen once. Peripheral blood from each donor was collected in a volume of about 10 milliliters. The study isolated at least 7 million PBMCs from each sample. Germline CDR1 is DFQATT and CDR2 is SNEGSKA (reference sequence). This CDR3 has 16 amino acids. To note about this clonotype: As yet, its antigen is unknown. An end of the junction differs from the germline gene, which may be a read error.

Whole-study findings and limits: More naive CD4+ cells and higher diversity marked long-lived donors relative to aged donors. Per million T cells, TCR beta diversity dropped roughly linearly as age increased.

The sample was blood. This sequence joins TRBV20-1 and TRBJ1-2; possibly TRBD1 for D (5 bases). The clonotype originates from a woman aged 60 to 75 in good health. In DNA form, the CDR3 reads TGCTGTGCTAGAGTCCCATTACACAGGACCTCCGATGGCTACACCTTC. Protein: CCARVPLHRTSDGYTF.